This T cell receptor beta chain is from a study of blood T cell repertoires in COVID-19. Study-wide context: Spain, Italy and the United States supplied samples that represented acute and convalescent COVID-19.

The CDR3 loop spans 15 amino acids. Germline assignment: CDR1 SGHNT and CDR2 YYREEE (reference sequence). V was shortened by 4 bases and J by 1 base, with 15 bases between the two germline ends. The authors' processing: Amplification of reference gene primers provided the estimated nucleated cell counts. The table came from immunoSEQ multiplex PCR; TCRdb's copy has only in-frame clones and leaves some out. V, J and clone size derive from that table, while D and trimming were established from the DNA sequence. The data contain about 47,000 clones, roughly 89% of them singletons. This receptor was identified in a man older than 75 with active or convalescent COVID-19. V and J are TRBV5-4 and TRBJ2-7; TRBD2 might be the D (7 bases). The sample taken for sequencing was peripheral blood. The DNA of the CDR3 is TGTGCCAGCAGCCAAGGGGGGGAGTTGTCCTACGAGCAGTACTTC. Translation gives CASSQGGELSYEQYF.